This T cell receptor (beta chain) was sequenced during a study of graft-versus-host responses after intestinal transplantation. Study summary: Each of the recipients got a multivisceral, liver-intestinal, or isolated intestinal transplant.

Trimming removed 3 bases from V and 2 bases from J, with 9 bases in between. The CDR3 is made up of 13 amino acids. Germline lookup yields CDR1 SGHNT and CDR2 YYREEE (reference sequence). Notes on the study in general: Allografts from individuals with graft-donor T cell macrochimerism displayed high graft-versus-host to host-versus-graft clonal ratios. Detection of GvH clones occurred in recipient marrow, and some had their first appearance in ileum or blood.

Concerning this clone: Its antigen remains unknown.

Assay: immunoSEQ multiplex PCR; the TCRdb copy retains only in-frame clones and omits some. The sample lists 130,000 or so clones, about 92% occurring once. The receptor was isolated from a human donor who received an intestinal transplant. The chain employs TRBV5-4 and TRBJ2-7, with D perhaps matching TRBD1 (5 bases). Source: unstimulated CD4+ T cells sorted from spleen or lymph node cells, taken before intestinal transplant. CDR3 loop: CASSSQGAYEQYF. CDR3 bases: TGTGCCAGCAGCTCCCAGGGCGCCTACGAGCAGTACTTC.